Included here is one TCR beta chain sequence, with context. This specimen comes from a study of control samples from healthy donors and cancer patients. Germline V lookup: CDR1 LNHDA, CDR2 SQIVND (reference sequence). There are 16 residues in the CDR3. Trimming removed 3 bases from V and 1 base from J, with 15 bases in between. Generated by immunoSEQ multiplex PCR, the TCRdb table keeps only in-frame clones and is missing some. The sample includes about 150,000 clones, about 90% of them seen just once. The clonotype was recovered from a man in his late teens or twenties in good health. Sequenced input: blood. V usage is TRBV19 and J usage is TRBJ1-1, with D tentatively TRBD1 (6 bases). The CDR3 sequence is CASSIPGGTPNTEAFF. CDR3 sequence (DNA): TGTGCCAGTAGTATTCCGGGTGGGACACCGAACACTGAAGCTTTCTTT.